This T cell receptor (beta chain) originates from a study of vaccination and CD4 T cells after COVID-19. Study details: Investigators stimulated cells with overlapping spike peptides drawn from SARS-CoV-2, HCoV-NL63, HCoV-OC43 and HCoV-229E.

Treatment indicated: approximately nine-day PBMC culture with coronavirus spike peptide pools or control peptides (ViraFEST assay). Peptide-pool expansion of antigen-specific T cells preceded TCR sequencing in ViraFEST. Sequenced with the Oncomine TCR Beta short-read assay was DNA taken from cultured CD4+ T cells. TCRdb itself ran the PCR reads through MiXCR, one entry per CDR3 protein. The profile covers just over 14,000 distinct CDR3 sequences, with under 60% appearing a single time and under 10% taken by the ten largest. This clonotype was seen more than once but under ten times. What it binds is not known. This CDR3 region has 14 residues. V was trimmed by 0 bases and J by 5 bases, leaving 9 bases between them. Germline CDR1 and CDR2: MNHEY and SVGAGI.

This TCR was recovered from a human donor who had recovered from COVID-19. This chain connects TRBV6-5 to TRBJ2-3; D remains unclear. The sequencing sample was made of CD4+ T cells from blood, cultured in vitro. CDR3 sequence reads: CASSYSAGGDTQYF. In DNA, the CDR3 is TGTGCCAGCAGTTACTCGGCCGGCGGAGATACGCAGTATTTT.